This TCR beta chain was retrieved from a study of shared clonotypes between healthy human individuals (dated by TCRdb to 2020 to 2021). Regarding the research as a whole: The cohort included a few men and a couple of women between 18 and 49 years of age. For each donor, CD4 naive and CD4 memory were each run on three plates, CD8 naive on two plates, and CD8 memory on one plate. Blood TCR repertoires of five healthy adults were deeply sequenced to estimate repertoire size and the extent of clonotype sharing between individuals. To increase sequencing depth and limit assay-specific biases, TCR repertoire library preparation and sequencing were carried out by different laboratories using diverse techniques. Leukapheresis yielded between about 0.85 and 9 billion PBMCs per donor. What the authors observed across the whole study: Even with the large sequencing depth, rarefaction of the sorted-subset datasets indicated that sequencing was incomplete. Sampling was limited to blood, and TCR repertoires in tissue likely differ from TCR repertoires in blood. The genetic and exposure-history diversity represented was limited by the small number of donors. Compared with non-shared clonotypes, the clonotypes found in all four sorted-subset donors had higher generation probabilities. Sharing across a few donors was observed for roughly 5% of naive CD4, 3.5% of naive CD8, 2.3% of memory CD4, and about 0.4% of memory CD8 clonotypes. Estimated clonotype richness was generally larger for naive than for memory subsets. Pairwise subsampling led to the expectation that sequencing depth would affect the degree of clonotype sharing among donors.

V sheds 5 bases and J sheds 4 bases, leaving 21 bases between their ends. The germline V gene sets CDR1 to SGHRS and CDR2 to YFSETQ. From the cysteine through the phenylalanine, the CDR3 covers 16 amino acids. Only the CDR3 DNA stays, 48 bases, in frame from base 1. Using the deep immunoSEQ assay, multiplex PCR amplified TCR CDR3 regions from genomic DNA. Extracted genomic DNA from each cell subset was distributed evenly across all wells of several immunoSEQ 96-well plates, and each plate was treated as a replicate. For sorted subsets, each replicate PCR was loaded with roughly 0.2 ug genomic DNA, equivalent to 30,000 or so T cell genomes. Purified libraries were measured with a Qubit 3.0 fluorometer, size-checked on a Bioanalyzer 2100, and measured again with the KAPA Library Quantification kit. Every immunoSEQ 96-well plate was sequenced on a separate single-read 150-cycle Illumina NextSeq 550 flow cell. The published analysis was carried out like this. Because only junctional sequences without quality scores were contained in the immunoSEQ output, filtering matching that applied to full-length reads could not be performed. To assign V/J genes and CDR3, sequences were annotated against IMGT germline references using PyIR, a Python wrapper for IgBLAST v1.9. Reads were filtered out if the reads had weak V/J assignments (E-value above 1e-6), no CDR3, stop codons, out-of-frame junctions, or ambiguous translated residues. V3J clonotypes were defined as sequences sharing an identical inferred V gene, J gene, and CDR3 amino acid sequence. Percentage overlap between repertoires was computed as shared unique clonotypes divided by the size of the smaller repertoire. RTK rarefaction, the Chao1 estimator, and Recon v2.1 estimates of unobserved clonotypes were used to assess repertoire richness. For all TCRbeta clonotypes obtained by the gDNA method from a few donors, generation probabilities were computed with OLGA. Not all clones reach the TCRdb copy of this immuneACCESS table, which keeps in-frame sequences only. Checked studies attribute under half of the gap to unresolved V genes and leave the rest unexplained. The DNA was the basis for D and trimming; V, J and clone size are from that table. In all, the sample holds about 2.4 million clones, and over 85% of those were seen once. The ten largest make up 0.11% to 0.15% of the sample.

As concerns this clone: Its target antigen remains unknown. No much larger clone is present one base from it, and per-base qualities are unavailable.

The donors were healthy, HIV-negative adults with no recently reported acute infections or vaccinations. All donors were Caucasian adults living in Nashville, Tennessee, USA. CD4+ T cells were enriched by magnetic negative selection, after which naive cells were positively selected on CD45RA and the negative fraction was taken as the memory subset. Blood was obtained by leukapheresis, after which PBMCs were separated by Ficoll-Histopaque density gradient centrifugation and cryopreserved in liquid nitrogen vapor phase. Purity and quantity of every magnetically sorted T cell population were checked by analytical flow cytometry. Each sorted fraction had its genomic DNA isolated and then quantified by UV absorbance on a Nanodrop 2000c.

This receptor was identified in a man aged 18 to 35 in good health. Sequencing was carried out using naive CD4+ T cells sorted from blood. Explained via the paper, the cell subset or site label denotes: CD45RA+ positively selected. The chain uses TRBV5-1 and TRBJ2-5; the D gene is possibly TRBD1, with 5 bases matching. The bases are TGCGCCAGCAGTTCTACATTCTCAGGGCCGGGAGAGACCCAGTACTTC. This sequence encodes CASSSTFSGPGETQYF.